The clone carrying this TCR beta chain was counted ten times or more. TCRdb recomputed clones from the PCR reads via MiXCR. Of some 26,000 clones listed, roughly 20% are singletons. The data stem from a study of metastatic and nonmetastatic thyroid tumors. Thyroid surgery took place with no prior treatment in any patient. This CDR3 contains 16 residues. Germline CDR1 is LNHDA and CDR2 is SQIVND (reference sequence). The trim removed 4 bases at V and 5 bases at J, leaving 8 bases unmatched. This sequence joins TRBV19 and TRBJ2-1; TRBD2 aligns across 10 bases. The source material was adjacent normal tissue. The TCR originated in a female donor with papillary thyroid cancer or a benign thyroid nodule (not recorded which). Some clones in this sample may be carry-over from other donors' samples. CDR3 loop: CASSTLAGVLNNEQFF. CDR3 sequence (DNA): TGTGCCAGTAGTACCCTAGCGGGAGTGTTAAACAATGAGCAGTTCTTC.